A single T cell receptor beta chain is shown here with its context. Its antigen is not yet known. Base qualities were left out, and no much larger clone turns up one base away. CDR1 and CDR2 were assigned from the germline V gene as SGHDT and YYEEEE. Ends trimmed: V by 2 bases, J by 2 bases; bases unmatched to a gene: 3. Taken from cysteine to phenylalanine, the CDR3 has 15 residues. Here the CDR3 DNA is all that survives: 45 bases in frame from base 1. The cohort comprised around 690 healthy bone marrow donors. All cohort members were sampled while nominally healthy, although unrecorded immune exposures were likely present. The donor was CMV seronegative and was included in the group of a few hundred seronegative cohort members. Each donor provided a peripheral blood sample, and peripheral blood mononuclear cells were used for TCR beta sequencing. The Qiagen DNeasy Blood Extraction Kit was used to extract genomic DNA from the blood cell samples.

The library was generated by the immunoSEQ multiplex PCR assay. The multiplex PCR relied on a mix of 60 forward primers for TCR Vbeta segments and 13 reverse primers for TCR Jbeta segments. The CDR3 region of rearranged TCR beta genes was amplified from genomic DNA with a multiplex PCR assay. On the Illumina HiSeq System, the amplified TCR beta libraries were sequenced as 87-base-pair reads. Per the authors' processing: A later analysis tallied 70 million to 100 million unique TCR beta chains across the 550 to 850 repertoires, and some 12 million of those chains were shared by two or more donors. A nearest-neighbor algorithm error-corrected the raw reads and collapsed the reads into unique sequences, merging closely related sequences to remove PCR and sequencing errors. V, D and J gene segments were assigned by aligning CDR3 sequences to IMGT reference sequences. For a sequence to be retained, at least a six-nucleotide match to both a V gene segment and a J gene segment was required. A rearrangement counted as productive if the CDR3 had no stop codons and remained in frame with V and J, and every other rearrangement counted as non-productive. Following IMGT convention, CDR3 was defined as the stretch from the second conserved V-encoded cysteine up to the conserved J-encoded phenylalanine. In an earlier analysis of more than 550 of the donors, sequences lacking an unambiguous match to a single V gene segment were excluded. In an earlier analysis of a few hundred of the donors, a V segment was called functional when productive rearrangements were above 56.7%, and segregating when the standard deviation between donors exceeded 5%. A statistical classification framework was developed to diagnose cytomegalovirus status using the catalog of TCR beta chain sequences. In a later analysis, TCR nucleotide sequences were compared against IMGT/GENE-DB human TR gene sequences so that V and J genes could be assigned. The TCRdist pipeline was used in a later analysis to assign CDR3 sequences and most-parsimonious VDJ recombination scenarios. A later analysis defined each TCR beta chain by its CDR3 amino acid sequence plus V-gene family, and excluded reads lacking a unique V-gene family. As a way to deal with suspected cross-contamination and a sequencing artifact, a later analysis dropped 450 to 700 nucleotide sequences that were highly shared and had low generation probability. For each public chain, a later analysis derived a clonal expansion index from normalized ranks of inferred template counts within each repertoire. In a later analysis, generation probabilities were computed using a VDJ recombination model fitted to out-of-frame rearrangements, and the results were checked against IGoR. A later analysis scored TCR-TCR, TCR-HLA and TCR-CMV co-occurrence with hypergeometric tests, applying a repertoire-size bias correction to TCR pairs. To estimate false discovery rates, a later analysis permuted the HLA or CMV assignments 20 times. In a later analysis, co-occurring TCRs were grouped using DBSCAN, with TCRdist sequence similarity added in when clustering inside HLA-allele-positive subsets. Co-occurrence clustering excluded repertoires with fewer than 30,000 or more than 120,000 public chains, plus five with anomalous nucleotide sharing. Sourced from immuneACCESS, this table was stored by TCRdb with only in-frame sequences that have V and J called. A share of the clones is absent; for the studies checked, an unresolved V gene accounts for under half, and the remainder has no known explanation. The DNA gave D and trimming, while V, J and clone size come from that table. Here the sample has 120,000 or so clones; roughly 86% occur a single time. More than 1.5% of the sample comes from the top ten.

This sample was taken from a study of cytomegalovirus exposure and HLA in healthy donors (dated by TCRdb to the late 2010s). For the study in its entirety: An earlier analysis of several hundred of the donors reported 250 to 300 Gb of sequence data and 117 million unique TCR beta sequences from approximately 180 million T cells. Approximately 300 gigabases of sequencing data and around 85 million unique TCR sequences made up an early release that covered around 640 HLA-typed donors. Of the roughly 400 genotyped donors, roughly 76% were placed in the genetic ancestry cluster associated with self-reported Caucasian donors. The study was designed to test whether signatures of past pathogen exposure could be identified by cataloging public T cell receptors. The study profiled the T cell repertoires of more than 500 subjects by immunosequencing and related them to cytomegalovirus serostatus. A separate validation cohort of 90 to 150 different subjects was used in addition to the 666-subject first cohort. To predict cytomegalovirus infection status, the study brought together high-throughput TCR immunosequencing, statistical association of individual TCRs with disease status, and machine learning. To study patterns of TCR occurrence, a later analysis re-analyzed previously published TCR beta repertoires from 666 donors and added high-resolution HLA genotyping. Rather than drawing on any new phenotypic data, the later analysis identified candidate immune exposures from TCR beta sequences and the way those sequences occurred across donors. To decide whether each TCR beta V gene segment behaved as functional or pseudogenic, an earlier analysis of some 600 of the donors relied on high-throughput TCR beta sequencing. Donor age, sex, ethnicity and CMV serostatus were compiled alongside the repertoire data. A later genetic analysis took genome-wide SNP genotypes for about three fifths of the 666 donors and used that subset as a discovery cohort. All discovery cohort repertoires had been generated on a single sequencing platform. Both class I and class II loci were covered by HLA typing, at four-digit resolution. The number of donors typed differed by locus, with roughly 620-640 for A, B, C, DRB1 and DQB1, about 500 for DQA1, 600 to 610 for DPA1, and about 450 for DPB1. A handful of DR-DQ haplotypes were treated as single units for association and clustering because of strong linkage in the cohort. Among 350 to 400 genotyped donors of the cohort, an average of approximately 240,000 unique TCR beta nucleotide sequences were sequenced per donor, roughly a sixth of them non-productive. General study outcomes and caveats: In a later analysis, most CMV-associated TCR beta chains were found to appear HLA-restricted, with HLA associations seemingly driven largely by CMV exposure. The study listed approximately 150 TCR beta chains as associated with cytomegalovirus. A further reported finding was that TCR beta sequences accurately predicted the HLA-A and HLA-B alleles for most subjects in the first cohort. A group of highly shared sequence variants was considered likely to be a technical artifact of the sequencing pipeline. Compared with the approximately 710-donor mean, donors in an Asian-associated ancestry cluster had fewer N-insertions in productive TCRs, according to a later genetic analysis. A later genetic analysis associated a missense DCLRE1C variant with V-gene and J-gene trimming of TCR beta chains, and an independent cohort replicated the association. Because HLA typing was missing for some donors at each locus, association tests included only the typed subset. In a later analysis, HLA-associated TCR beta chains were found to be more clonally expanded and to have lower generation probabilities than equally common non-associated chains. Strong co-occurrence of HLA alleles, especially DR and DQ, made assigning TCR associations to individual alleles difficult. While some public TCRs were present in many individuals, most TCR sequences turned up only very rarely across donors. This cohort had only TCR beta chains sequenced, and the lack of alpha or paired-chain data limited which features could be detected. CMV serostatus was the only immune exposure information available for the cohort. The authors suggested that the approach could potentially be extended to other disease states and immunological phenotypes. In both the original and validation cohorts, the classifier was reported to diagnose cytomegalovirus status with high specificity and sensitivity. Linkage disequilibrium might explain the correlated functional status among segregating V segments, but an unknown experimental factor could not be ruled out. Some IMGT-functional V segments, including TRBV6-2 and TRBV6-3, could not be told apart with the 87-base-pair reads, so those segments were excluded. Roughly uniform sequencing depth across donors was assumed in presence/absence analyses, although this assumption may not hold. The earlier analysis of 450 to 700 of the donors excluded approximately 17 rarely observed V segments, including chromosome 9 orphons, because counts were too low. At a false discovery rate of 0.05, a later analysis linked some 17,000 TCR beta sequences to specific HLA alleles. According to a later analysis, TCR association rates differed among HLA loci, with DRB1 alleles showing the most associated TCRs and HLA-C alleles showing the fewest. An earlier analysis of 587 of the donors showed that most TCR beta V segments appeared in productive rearrangements either about 87% or about 30% of the time, which broadly matched IMGT annotations. Several of the top co-occurrence clusters appeared to be linked to parvovirus B19, influenza, CMV and Epstein-Barr virus, according to a later analysis. In vitro tests confirmed that three of the cytomegalovirus-associated TCR beta chains recognize cytomegalovirus antigens.

The sequencing input was PBMCs. The V and J segments used are TRBV5-6 and TRBJ2-7; 11 bases in the junction line up with TRBD1. The TCR comes from a young man in good health and CMV-seronegative. The CDR3 protein: CASSLGTGGPYEQYF. The sequenced DNA is TGTGCCAGCAGCTTAGGGACAGGGGGGCCCTACGAGCAGTACTTC.